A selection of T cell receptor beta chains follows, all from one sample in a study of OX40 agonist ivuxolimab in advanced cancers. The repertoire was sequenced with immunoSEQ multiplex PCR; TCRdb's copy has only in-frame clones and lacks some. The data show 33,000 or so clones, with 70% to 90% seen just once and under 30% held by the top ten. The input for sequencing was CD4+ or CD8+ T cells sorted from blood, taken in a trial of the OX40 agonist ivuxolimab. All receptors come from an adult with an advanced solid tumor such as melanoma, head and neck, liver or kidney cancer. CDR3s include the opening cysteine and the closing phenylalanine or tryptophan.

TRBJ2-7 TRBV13 CASSLRRTGGYEQYF
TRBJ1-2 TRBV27 CASSLNGVGGYTF
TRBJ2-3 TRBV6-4 CASSDRGRDTQYF
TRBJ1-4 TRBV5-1 CASSPGQAGEKLFF
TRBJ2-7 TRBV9 CASSPWDSLLLAYEQYF
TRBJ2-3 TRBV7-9 CASSPAKVAGARDTQYF
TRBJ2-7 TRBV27 CASSFFSGSYEQYF
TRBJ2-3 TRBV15 CATSRDGGEVDTQYF
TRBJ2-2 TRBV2 CASSATTGELFF
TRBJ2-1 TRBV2 CASSELAGERYNEQFF
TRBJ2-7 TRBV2 CASRSTYEQYF
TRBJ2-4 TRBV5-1 CASSLESGDIQYF
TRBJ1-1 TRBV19 CASSIGPANTEAFF
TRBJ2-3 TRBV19 CASSIQQSTDTQYF
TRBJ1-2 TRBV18 CASSPRTERIYGYTF
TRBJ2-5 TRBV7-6 CASSLPANTGTNQEAQYF
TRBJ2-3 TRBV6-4 CASSTATDTQYF
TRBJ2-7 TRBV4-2 CASSQERDTLREYF
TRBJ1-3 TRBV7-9 CASSLGFGYSGNTIYF